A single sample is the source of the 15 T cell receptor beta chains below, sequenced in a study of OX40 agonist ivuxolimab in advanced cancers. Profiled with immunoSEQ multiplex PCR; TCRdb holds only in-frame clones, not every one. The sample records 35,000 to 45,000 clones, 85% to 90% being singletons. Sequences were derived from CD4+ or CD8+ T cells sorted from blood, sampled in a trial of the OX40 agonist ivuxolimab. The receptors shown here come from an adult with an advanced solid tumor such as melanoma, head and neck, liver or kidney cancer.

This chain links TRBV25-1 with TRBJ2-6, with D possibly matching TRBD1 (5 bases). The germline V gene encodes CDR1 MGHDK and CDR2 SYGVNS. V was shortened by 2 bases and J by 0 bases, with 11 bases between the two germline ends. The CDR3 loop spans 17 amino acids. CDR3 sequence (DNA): TGTGCCAGCAGTGAAAGTTCAGGGCCCTCTGGGGCCAACGTCCTGACTTTC. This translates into CASSESSGPSGANVLTF.

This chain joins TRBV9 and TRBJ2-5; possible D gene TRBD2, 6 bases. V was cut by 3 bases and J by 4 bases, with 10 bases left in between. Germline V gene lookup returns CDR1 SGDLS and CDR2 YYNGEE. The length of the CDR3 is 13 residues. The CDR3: CASSEEGVETQYF. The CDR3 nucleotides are TGTGCCAGCAGCGAGGAGGGCGTAGAGACCCAGTACTTC.

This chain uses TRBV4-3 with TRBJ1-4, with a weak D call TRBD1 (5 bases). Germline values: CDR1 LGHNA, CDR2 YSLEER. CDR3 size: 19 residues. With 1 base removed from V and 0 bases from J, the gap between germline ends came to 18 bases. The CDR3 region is CASSQVLVVGEATNEKLFF. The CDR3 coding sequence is TGCGCCAGCAGCCAAGTACTGGTAGTAGGGGAAGCAACTAATGAAAAACTGTTTTTT.

The CDR3 region has the DNA TGTGCCAGCGGGGGGGCTAATTCACCCCTCCACTTT. It translates to CASGGANSPLHF. The gene calls are TRBV6-5 and TRBJ1-6; tentative D call: TRBD1 (6 bases). Germline V CDR1 and CDR2: MNHEY, SVGAGI. This CDR3 spans 12 amino acids. The V end was cut by 8 bases, the J end by 6 bases, with 8 bases between.

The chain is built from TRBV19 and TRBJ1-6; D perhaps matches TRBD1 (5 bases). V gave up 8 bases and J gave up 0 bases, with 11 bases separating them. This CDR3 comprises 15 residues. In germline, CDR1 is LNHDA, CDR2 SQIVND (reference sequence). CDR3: CASLDTSSYNSPLHF. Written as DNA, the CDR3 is TGTGCCAGTCTGGACACGAGCTCCTATAATTCACCCCTCCACTTT.

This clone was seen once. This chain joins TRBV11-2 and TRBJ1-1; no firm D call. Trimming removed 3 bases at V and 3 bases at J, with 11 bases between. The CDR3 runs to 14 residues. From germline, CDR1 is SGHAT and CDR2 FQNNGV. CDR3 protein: CASSFTTQYTEAFF. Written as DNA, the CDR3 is TGTGCCAGCAGCTTCACAACACAGTACACTGAAGCTTTCTTT.

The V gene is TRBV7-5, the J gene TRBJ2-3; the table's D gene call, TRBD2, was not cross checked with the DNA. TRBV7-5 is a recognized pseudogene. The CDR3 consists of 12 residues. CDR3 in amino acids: CVRKIGEDTQYF. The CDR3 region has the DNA TGTGTCAGAAAGATTGGGGAGGATACGCAGTATTTT.

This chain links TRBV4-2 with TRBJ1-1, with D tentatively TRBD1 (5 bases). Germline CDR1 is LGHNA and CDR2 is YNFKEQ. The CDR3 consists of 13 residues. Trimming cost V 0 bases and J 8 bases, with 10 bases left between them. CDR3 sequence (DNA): TGTGCCAGCAGCCAAGATTCGGGGCCGGAAGCTTTCTTT. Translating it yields CASSQDSGPEAFF.

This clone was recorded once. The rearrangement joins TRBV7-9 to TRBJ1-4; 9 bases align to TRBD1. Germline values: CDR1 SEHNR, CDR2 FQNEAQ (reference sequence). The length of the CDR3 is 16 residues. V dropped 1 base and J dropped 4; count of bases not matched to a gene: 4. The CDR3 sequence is CASSLERQGVNEKLFF. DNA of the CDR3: TGTGCCAGCAGCTTAGAGCGACAGGGGGTTAATGAAAAACTGTTTTTT.

The CDR3 sequence: CASSTDNSPLHF. In DNA form, the CDR3 reads TGTGCCAGCAGTACCGATAATTCACCCCTCCACTTT. This rearrangement joins TRBV28 to TRBJ1-6, with D hard to call. Germline CDR1 reads MDHEN; CDR2 reads SYDVKM. Trimming cost V 5 bases and J 5 bases, with 4 bases left between them. This CDR3 spans 12 amino acids.

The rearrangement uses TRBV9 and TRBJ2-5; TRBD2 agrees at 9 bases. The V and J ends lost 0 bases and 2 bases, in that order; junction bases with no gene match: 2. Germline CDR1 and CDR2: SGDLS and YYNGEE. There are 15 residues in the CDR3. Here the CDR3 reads CASSVGSGGQETQYF. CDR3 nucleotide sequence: TGTGCCAGCAGCGTAGGCAGCGGGGGGCAAGAGACCCAGTACTTC.

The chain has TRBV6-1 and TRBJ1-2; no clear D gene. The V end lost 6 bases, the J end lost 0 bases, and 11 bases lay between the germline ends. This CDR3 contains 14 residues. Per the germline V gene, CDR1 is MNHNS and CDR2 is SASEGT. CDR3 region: CASRPLEANYGYTF. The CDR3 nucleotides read TGTGCCAGCAGGCCACTGGAAGCTAACTATGGCTACACCTTC.

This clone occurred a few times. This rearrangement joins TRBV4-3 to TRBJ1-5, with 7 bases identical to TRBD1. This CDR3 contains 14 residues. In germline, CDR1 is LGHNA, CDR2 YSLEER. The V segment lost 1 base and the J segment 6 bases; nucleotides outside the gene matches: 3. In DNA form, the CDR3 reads TGCGCCAGCAGCCAAGGACAGGGAGTTCAGCCCCAGCATTTT. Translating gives CASSQGQGVQPQHF.

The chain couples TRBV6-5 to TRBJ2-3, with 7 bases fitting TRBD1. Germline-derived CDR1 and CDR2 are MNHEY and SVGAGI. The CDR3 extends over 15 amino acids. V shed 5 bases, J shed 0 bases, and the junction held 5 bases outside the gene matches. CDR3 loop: CASSRDSPSTDTQYF. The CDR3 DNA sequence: TGTGCCAGCAGTCGGGACAGTCCTAGCACAGATACGCAGTATTTT.

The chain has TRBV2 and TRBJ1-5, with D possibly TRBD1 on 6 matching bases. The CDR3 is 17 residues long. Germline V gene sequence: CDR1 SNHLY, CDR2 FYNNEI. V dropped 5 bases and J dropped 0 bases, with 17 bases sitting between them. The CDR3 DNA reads TGTGCCAGCAGTAAAACCTCCGGGACAAATAGCAATCAGCCCCAGCATTTT. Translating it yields CASSKTSGTNSNQPQHF.